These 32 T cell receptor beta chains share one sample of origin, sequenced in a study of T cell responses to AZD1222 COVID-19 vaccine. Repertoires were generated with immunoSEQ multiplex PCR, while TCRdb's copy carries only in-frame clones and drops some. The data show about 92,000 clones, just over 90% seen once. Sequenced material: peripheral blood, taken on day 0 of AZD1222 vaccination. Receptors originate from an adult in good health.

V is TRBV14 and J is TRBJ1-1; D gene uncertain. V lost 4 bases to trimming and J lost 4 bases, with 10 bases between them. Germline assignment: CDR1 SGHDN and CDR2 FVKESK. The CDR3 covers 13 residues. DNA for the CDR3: TGTGCCAGCAGCCGAAGAGAATTCACTGAAGCTTTCTTT. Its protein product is CASSRREFTEAFF.

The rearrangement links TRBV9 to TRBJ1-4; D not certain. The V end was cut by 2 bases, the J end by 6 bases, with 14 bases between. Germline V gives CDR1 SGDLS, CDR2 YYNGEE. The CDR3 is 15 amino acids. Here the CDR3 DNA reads TGTGCCAGCAGCGTTGGGCCCCGAGATCATGAAAAACTGTTTTTT. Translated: CASSVGPRDHEKLFF. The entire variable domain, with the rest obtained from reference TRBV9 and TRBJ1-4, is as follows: DSGVTQTPKHLITATGQRVTLRCSPRSGDLSVYWYQQSLDQGLQFLIQYYNGEERAKGNILERFSAQQFPDLHSELNLSSLELGDSALYFCASSVGPRDHEKLFFGSGTQLSVL.

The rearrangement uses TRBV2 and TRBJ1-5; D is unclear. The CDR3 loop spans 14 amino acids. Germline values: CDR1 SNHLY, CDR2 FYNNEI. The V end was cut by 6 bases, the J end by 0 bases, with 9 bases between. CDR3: CASRPTVSNQPQHF. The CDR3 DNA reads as TGTGCCAGCAGGCCCACAGTTAGCAATCAGCCCCAGCATTTT.

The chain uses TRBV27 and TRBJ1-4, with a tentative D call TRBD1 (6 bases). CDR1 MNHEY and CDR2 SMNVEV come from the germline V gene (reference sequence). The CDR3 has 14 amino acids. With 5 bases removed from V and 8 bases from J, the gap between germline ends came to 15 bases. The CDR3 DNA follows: TGTGCCAGCAGTCCGTCGGGACACGGCGAAAAACTGTTTTTT. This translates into CASSPSGHGEKLFF.

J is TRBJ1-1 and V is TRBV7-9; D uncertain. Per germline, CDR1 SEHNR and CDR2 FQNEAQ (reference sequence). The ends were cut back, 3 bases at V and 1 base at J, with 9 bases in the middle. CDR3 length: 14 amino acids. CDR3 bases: TGTGCCAGCAGCTTGAGGCTGACGAACACTGAAGCTTTCTTT. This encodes CASSLRLTNTEAFF. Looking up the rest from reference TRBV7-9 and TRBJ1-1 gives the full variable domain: DTGVSQNPRHKITKRGQNVTFRCDPISEHNRLYWYRQTLGQGPEFLTYFQNEAQLEKSRLLSDRFSAERPKGSFSTLEIQRTEQGDSAMYLCASSLRLTNTEAFFGQGTRLTVV.

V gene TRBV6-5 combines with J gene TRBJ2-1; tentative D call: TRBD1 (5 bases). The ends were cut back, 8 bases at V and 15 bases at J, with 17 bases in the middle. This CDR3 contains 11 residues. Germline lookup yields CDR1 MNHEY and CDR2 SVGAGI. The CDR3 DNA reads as TGTGCCAGCGGATCAGGGCCGGCGCGGTTCTTC. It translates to CASGSGPARFF.

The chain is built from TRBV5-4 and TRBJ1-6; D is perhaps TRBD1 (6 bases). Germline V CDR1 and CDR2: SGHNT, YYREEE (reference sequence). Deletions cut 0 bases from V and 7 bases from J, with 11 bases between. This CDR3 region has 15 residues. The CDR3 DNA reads TGTGCCAGCAGCTTGGCCAGACAGGTCAATTCACCCCTCCACTTT. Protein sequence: CASSLARQVNSPLHF.

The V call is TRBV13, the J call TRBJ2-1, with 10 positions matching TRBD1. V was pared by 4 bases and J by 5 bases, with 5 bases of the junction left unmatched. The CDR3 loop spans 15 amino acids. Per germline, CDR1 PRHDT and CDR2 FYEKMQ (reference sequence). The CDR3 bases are TGTGCCAGCAGCTCCGCCGGGACAGGGGACAATGAGCAGTTCTTC. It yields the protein CASSSAGTGDNEQFF.

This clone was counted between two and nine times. As DNA, the CDR3 is TGCGCCAGCACCTCCTCTCAGGGGACGTACGAGCAGTACTTC. Translated, it gives CASTSSQGTYEQYF. J is TRBJ2-7 and V is TRBV5-1; tentatively, D is TRBD1 (6 bases). CDR3 size: 14 residues. CDR1 SGHRS and CDR2 YFSETQ come from the germline V gene. Trimming pared 6 bases from V and 4 bases from J, leaving 17 bases between.

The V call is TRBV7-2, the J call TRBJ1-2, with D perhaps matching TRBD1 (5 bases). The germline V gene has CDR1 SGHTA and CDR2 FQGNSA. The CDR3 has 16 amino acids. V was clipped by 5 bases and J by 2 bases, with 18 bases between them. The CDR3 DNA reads TGTGCCAGCAGCAAAGGGACCGTCACCTTAAACTATGGCTACACCTTC. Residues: CASSKGTVTLNYGYTF.

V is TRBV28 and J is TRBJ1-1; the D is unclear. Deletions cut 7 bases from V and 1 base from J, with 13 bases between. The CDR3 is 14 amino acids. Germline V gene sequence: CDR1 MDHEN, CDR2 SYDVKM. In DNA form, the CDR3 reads TGTGCCAGCACAGGTCAACGTAGGAACACTGAAGCTTTCTTT. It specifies CASTGQRRNTEAFF.

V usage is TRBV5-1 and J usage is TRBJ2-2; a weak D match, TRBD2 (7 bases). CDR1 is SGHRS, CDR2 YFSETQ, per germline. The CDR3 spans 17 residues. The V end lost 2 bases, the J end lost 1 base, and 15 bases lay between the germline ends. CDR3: CASSFTAGAGNTGELFF. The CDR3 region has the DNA TGCGCCAGCAGCTTTACGGCGGGGGCTGGGAACACCGGGGAGCTGTTTTTT. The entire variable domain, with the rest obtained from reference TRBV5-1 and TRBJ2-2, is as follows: KAGVTQTPRYLIKTRGQQVTLSCSPISGHRSVSWYQQTPGQGLQFLFEYFSETQRNKGNFPGRFSGRQFSNSRSEMNVSTLELGDSALYLCASSFTAGAGNTGELFFGEGSRLTVL.

The CDR3 DNA follows: TGTGCCAGCACCCCCCGGGAACAGGGGATCTACACCTTC. Protein product: CASTPREQGIYTF. The chain employs TRBV6-2 or TRBV6-3 and TRBJ1-2; 7 bases map to TRBD1. CDR3 length: 13 residues. Germline assignment: CDR1 MNHEY and CDR2 SVGEGT. V gave up 7 bases and J gave up 10 bases; unmatched junction bases: 12.

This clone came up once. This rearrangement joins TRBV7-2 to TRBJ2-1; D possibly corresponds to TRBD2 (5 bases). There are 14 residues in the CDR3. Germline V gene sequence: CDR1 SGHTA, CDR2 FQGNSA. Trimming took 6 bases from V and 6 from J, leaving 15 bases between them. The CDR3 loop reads CASRPSLVSNEQFF. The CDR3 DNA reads TGTGCCAGCAGACCATCACTAGTGTCCAATGAGCAGTTCTTC.

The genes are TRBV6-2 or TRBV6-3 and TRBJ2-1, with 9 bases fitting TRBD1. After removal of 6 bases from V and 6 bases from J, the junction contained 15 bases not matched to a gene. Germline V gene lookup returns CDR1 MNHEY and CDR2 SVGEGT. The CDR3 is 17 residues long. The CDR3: CASSLNLQGALVNEQFF. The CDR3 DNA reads TGTGCCAGCAGCCTTAACCTACAGGGGGCGTTGGTCAATGAGCAGTTCTTC.

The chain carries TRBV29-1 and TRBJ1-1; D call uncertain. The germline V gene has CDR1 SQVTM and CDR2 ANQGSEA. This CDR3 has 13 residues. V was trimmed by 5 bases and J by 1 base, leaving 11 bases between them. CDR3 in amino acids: CSVQINQNTEAFF. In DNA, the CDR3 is TGCAGCGTTCAGATCAATCAGAACACTGAAGCTTTCTTT.

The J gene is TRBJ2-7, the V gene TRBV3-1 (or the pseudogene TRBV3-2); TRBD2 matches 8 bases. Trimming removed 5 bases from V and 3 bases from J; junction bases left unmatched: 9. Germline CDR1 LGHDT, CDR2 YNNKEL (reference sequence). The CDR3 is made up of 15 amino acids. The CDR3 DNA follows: TGTGCCAGCAGCTTACCCGGGACTAGAGGCTACGAGCAGTACTTC. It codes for CASSLPGTRGYEQYF.

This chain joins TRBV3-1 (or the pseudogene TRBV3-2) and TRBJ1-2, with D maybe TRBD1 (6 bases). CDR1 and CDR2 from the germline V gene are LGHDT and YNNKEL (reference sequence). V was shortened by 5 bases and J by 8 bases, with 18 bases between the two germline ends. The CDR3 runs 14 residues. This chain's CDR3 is CASSGGPGGAGYTF. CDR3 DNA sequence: TGTGCCAGCAGCGGGGGGCCGGGGGGCGCCGGCTACACCTTC.

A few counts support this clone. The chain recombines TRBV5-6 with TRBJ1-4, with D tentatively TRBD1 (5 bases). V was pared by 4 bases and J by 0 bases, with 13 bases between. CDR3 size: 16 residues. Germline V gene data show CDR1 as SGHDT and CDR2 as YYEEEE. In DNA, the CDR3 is TGTGCCAGCAGCGCTAGGGGACGGACAACTAATGAAAAACTGTTTTTT. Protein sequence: CASSARGRTTNEKLFF.

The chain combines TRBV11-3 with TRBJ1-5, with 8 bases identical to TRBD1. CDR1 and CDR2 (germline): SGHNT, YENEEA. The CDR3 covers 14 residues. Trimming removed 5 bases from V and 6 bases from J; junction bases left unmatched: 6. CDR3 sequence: CASSPGQGGQPQHF. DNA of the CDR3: TGTGCCAGCAGCCCCGGACAGGGAGGTCAGCCCCAGCATTTT.

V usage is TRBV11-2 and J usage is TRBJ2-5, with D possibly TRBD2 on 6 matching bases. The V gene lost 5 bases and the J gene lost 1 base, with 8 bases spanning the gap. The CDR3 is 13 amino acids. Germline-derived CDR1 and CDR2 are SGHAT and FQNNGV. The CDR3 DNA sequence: TGTGCCAGCAGCAGGGACTTCCAAGAGACCCAGTACTTC. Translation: CASSRDFQETQYF.

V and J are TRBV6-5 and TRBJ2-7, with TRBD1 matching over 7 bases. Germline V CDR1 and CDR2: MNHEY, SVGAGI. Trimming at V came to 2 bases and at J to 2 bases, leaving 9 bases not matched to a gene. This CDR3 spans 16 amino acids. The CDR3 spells CASSYQRTGTAYEQYF. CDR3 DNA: TGTGCCAGCAGTTACCAACGAACCGGGACAGCCTACGAGCAGTACTTC.

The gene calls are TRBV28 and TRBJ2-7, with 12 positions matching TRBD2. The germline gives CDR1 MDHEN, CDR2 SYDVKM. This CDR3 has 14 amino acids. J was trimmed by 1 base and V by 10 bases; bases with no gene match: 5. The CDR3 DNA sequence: TGTGCCATAATCGGACTAGCGGGATCCTACGAGCAGTACTTC. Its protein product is CAIIGLAGSYEQYF.

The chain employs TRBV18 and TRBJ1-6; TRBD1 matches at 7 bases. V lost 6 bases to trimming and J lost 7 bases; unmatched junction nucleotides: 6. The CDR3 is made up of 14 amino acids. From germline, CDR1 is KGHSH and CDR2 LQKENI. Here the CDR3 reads CASSQRDRNSPLHF. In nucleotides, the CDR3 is TGTGCCAGCTCCCAGAGGGACAGAAATTCACCCCTCCACTTT.

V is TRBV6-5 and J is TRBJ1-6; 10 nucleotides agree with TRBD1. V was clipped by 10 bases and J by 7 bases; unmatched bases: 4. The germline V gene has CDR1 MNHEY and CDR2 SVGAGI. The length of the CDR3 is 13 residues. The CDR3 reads CATRTGGNSPLHF. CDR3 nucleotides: TGTGCCACCCGGACAGGGGGAAATTCACCCCTCCACTTT.

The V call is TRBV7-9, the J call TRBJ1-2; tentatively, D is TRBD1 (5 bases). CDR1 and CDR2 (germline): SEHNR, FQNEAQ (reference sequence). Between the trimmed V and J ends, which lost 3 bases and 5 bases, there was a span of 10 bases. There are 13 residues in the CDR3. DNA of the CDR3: TGTGCCAGCAGCTTCGGGACGGAGTATGGCTACACCTTC. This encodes CASSFGTEYGYTF.

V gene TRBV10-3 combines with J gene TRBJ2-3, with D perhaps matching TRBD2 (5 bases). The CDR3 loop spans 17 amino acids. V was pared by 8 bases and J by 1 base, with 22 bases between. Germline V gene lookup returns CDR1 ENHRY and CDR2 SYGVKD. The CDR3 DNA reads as TGTGCCATCCAGGAGCGGCCTCACCATGGGGGCACAGATACGCAGTATTTT. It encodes CAIQERPHHGGTDTQYF.

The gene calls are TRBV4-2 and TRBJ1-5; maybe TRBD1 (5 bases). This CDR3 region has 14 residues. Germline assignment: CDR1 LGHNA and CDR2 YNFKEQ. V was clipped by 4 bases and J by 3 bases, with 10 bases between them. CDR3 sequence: CASSPGTDNQPQHF. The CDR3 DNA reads TGTGCCAGCAGCCCCGGGACGGACAATCAGCCCCAGCATTTT.

This CDR3 reads CASSRNSNQPQHF. CDR3 bases: TGTGCCAGCAGTCGTAATAGCAATCAGCCCCAGCATTTT. The chain recombines TRBV6-5 with TRBJ1-5; D not certain. This CDR3 has 13 amino acids. Germline V gives CDR1 MNHEY, CDR2 SVGAGI. Trimming cost V 5 bases and J 0 bases, with 5 bases left between them.

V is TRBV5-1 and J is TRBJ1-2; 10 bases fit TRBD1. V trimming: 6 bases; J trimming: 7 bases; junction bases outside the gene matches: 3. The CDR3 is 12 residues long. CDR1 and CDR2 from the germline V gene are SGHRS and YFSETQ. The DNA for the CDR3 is TGCGCCAGCACGACAGGGGGCTCTGGCTACACCTTC. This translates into CASTTGGSGYTF.

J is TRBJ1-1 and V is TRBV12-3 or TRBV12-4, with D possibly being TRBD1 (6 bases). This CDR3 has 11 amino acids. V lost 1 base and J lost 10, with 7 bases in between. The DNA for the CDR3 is TGTGCCAGCAGTTTAGAGGGGGGAGCTTTCTTT. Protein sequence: CASSLEGGAFF.

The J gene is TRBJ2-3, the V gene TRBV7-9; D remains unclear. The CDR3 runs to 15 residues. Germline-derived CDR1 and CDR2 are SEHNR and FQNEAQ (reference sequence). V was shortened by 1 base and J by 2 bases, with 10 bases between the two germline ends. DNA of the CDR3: TGTGCCAGCAGCTTAGAGGGTTCCGTCACAGATACGCAGTATTTT. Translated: CASSLEGSVTDTQYF.